This T cell receptor (beta chain) was captured by sequencing in a study of siplizumab effects on memory and regulatory T cells. Findings and caveats of the study: Most proliferating CD4+ or CD8+ clones, roughly 75-97%, had no naive or memory assignment. Under siplizumab, an average about 70% of mappable alloreactive CD4+ clones were Treg-derived, compared with more than 25% in controls. Proliferating Tregs from siplizumab cultures lacked functional confirmation of suppression.

TEMRA, effector memory, memory and naive subsets, all unstimulated, were sequenced in three donor pairs. Trimming cost V 5 bases and J 2 bases, with 7 bases left between them. This CDR3 spans 13 amino acids. Germline CDR1 MRHNA, CDR2 SNTAGT. Comment on this clone: Its specificity is not known.

Sequencing used immunoSEQ multiplex PCR; TCRdb keeps in-frame clones, though not all of them. Of approximately 60,000 clones listed, roughly 85% are singletons. The receptor was derived from a human donor in good health. The material sequenced was memory CD4+ T cells sorted from blood. The chain combines TRBV6-4 with TRBJ1-3; D is ambiguous. The CDR3 loop reads CASSSGAGNTIYF. The CDR3 DNA follows: TGTGCCAGCAGTTCGGGAGCTGGAAACACCATATATTTT.